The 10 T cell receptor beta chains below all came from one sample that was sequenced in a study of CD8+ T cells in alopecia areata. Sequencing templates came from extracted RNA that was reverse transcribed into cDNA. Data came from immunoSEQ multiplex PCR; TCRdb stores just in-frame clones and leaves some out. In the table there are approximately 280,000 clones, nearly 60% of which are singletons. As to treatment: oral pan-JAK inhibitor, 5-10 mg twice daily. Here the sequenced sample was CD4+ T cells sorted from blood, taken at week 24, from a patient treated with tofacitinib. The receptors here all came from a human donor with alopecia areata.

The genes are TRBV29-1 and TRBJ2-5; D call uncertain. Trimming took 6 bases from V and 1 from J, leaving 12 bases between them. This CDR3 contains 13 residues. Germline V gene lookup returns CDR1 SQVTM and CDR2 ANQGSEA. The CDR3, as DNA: TGCAGCGTCGGAACAAGGGCCCAAGAGACCCAGTACTTC. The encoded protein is CSVGTRAQETQYF.

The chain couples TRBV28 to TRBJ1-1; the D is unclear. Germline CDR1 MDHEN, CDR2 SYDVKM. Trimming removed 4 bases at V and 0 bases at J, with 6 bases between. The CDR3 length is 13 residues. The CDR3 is CASSWRVNTEAFF. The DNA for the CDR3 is TGTGCCAGCAGTTGGCGGGTGAACACTGAAGCTTTCTTT.

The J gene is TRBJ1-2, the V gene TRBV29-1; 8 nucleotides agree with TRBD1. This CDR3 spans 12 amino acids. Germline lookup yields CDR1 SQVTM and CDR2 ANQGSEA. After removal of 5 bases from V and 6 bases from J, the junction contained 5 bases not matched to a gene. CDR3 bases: TGCAGCGTTCAGACAGGGGAGAATGGCTACACCTTC. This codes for CSVQTGENGYTF.

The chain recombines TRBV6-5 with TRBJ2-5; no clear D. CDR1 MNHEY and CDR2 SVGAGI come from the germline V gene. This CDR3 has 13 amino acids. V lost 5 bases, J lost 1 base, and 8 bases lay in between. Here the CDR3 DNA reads TGTGCCAGCAGTAAGAACACCCAAGAGACCCAGTACTTC. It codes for CASSKNTQETQYF.

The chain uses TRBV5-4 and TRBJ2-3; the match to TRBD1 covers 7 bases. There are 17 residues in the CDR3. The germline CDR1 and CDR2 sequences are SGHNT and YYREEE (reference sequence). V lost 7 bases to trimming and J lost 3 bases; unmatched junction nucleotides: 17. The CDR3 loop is CASRPPGQGVQTDTQYF. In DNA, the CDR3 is TGTGCCAGCCGTCCCCCGGGGCAGGGGGTTCAGACAGATACGCAGTATTTT.

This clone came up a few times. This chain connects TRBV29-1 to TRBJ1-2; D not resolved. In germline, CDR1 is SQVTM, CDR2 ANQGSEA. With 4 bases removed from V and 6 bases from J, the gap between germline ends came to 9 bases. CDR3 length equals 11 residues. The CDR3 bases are TGCAGCGTTGTATTTTTTAATGGCTACACCTTC. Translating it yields CSVVFFNGYTF.

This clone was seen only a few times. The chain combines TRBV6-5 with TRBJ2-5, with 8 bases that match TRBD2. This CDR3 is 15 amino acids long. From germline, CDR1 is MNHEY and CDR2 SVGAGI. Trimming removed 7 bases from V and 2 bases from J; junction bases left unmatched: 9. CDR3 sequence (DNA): TGTGCCAGCATCAAGAGCGGGGGTCGACAAGAGACCCAGTACTTC. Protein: CASIKSGGRQETQYF.

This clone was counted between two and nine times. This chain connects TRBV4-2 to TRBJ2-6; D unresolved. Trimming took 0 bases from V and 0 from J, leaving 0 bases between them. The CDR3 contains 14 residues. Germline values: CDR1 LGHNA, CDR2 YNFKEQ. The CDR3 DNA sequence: TGTGCCAGCAGCCAAGACTCTGGGGCCAACGTCCTGACTTTC. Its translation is CASSQDSGANVLTF.

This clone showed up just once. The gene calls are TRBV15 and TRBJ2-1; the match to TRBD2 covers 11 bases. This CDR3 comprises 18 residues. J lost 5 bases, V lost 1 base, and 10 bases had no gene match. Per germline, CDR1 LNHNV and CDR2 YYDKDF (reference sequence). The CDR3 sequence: CATSRAPVTSGGDNEQFF. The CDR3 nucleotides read TGTGCCACCAGCAGAGCCCCCGTAACTAGCGGGGGAGACAATGAGCAGTTCTTC.

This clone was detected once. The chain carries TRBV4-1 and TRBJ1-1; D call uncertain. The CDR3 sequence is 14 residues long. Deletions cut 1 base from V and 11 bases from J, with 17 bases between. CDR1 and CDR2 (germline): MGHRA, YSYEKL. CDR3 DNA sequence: TGCGCCAGCAGCCAAGGAATAGGGAATGGTGTGGCTTTCTTT. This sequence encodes CASSQGIGNGVAFF.